This T cell receptor (beta chain) comes out of a study of blood T cells in healthy people across ages. This CDR3 region has 15 residues. CDR1 is SGHVT and CDR2 is SQSDAQ in the germline V gene. The second PCR ran about 6 to 12 cycles with a sample-barcoded 5' primer and J-beta primers. TCRdb ran MiXCR on the 5' RACE reads and lists one entry per CDR3 protein. The sample yields more than 1,000,000 distinct CDR3 sequences, about 23% seen once. This sample also belongs to another study, concerning T cells of mothers and their children.

V gene TRBV7-4 combines with J gene TRBJ2-5, with no clear D. The J call is in doubt because the DNA end fits TRBJ2-1 better. Specimen: blood. The clonotype comes from a girl aged 2-10 years in good health. The CDR3 loop is CASSPRWPRVYEQFF. In DNA form, the CDR3 reads TGTGCCAGCAGCCCACGGTGGCCCCGTGTTTATGAGCAGTTCTTC.